This TCR beta chain was obtained from a study of blood T cell repertoires in COVID-19. Across the whole study: The origin of the acute and convalescent COVID-19 samples was the United States, Italy and Spain.

This clone was observed a few times. TCRdb's copy holds only in-frame clones and misses some; the assay was immunoSEQ multiplex PCR. This table holds about 130,000 clones, over 80% found once. CDR1 is SGHDT and CDR2 is YYEEEE in the germline V gene. Trimming cost V 2 bases and J 5 bases; bases outside gene matches: 9. This CDR3 contains 16 residues. Sequencing was carried out using peripheral blood. V is TRBV5-6 and J is TRBJ1-4; 7 positions agree with TRBD1. This TCR was sampled from a man aged 35 to 55 with active or convalescent COVID-19. The CDR3 region is CASSFPQGVKNEKLFF. CDR3 sequence (DNA): TGTGCCAGCAGCTTTCCTCAGGGGGTGAAGAATGAAAAACTGTTTTTT.